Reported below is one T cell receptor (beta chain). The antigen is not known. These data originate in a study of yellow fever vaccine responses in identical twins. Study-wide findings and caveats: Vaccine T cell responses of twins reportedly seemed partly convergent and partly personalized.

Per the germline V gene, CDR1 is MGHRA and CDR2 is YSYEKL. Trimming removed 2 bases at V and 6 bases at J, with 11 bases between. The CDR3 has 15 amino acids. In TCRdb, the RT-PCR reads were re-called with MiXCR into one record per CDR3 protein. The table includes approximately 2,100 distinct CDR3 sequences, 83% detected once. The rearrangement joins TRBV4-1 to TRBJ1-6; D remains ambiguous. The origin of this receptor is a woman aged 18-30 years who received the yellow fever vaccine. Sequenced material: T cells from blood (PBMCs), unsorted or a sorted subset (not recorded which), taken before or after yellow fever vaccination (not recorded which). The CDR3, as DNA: TGCGCCAGCAGCCAATCGGGAGAACGTAATTCACCCCTCCACTTT. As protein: CASSQSGERNSPLHF.